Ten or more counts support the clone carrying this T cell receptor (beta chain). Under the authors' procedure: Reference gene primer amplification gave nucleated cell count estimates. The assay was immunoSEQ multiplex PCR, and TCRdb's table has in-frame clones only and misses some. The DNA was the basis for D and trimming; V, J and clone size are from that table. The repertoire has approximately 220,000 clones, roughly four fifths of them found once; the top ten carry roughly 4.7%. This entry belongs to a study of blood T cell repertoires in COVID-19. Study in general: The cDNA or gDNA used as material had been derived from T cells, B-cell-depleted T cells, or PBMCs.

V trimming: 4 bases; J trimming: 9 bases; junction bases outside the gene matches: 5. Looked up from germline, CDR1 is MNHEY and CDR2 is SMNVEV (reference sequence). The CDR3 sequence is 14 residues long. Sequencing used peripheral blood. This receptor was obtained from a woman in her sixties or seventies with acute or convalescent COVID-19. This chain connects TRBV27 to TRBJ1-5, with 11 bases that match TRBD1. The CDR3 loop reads CASSSDRGRSPQHF. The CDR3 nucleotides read TGTGCCAGCAGTTCGGACAGGGGGCGTTCGCCCCAGCATTTT.